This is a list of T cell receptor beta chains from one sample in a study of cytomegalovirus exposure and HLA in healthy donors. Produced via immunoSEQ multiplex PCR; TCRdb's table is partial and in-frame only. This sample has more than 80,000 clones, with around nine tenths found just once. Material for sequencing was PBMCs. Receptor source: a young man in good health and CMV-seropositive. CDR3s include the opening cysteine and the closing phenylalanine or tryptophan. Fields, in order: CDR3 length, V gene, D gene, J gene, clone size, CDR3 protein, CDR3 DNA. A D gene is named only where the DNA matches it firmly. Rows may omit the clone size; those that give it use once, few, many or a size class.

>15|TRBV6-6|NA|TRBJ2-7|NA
CASNNPGQSSYEQYF
TGTGCCTCCAACAACCCCGGACAGAGCTCCTACGAGCAGTACTTC
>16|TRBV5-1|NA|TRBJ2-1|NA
CASSPGGGDVYNEQFF
TGCGCCAGCAGCCCGGGGGGCGGAGACGTCTACAATGAGCAGTTCTTC
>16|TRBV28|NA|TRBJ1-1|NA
CASSPYLGGVGTEAFF
TGTGCCAGCAGCCCCTACCTCGGAGGGGTTGGCACTGAAGCTTTCTTT
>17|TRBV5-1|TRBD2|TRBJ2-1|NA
CASSGGVVTSGSNEQFF
TGCGCCAGCAGCGGAGGGGTAGTGACTAGCGGGAGCAATGAGCAGTTCTTC
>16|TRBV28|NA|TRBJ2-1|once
CASSSPSGQTVGEQFF
TGTGCCAGCAGCTCTCCCAGCGGTCAGACGGTCGGGGAGCAGTTCTTC
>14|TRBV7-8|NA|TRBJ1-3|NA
CASSYGSSGNTIYF
TGTGCCAGCAGCTACGGGAGCTCTGGAAACACCATATATTTT
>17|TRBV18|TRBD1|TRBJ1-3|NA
CASSPPGQGLLPNTIYF
TGTGCCAGCTCACCACCGGGACAGGGTCTTCTGCCGAACACCATATATTTT
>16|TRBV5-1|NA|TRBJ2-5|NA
CASSFSASRYQETQYF
TGCGCCAGCAGCTTTAGTGCTTCTAGGTACCAAGAGACCCAGTACTTC
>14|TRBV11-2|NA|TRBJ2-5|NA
CASSLYRGLETQYF
TGTGCCAGCAGCTTATATAGGGGGTTGGAGACCCAGTACTTC
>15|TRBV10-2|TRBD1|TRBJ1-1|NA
CASRGTGGGYTEAFF
TGCGCCAGCAGAGGGACAGGGGGGGGGTACACTGAAGCTTTCTTT
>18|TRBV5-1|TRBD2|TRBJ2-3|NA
CASTLWGLAGSSTDTQYF
TGCGCCAGCACCCTTTGGGGACTAGCGGGCTCTAGCACAGATACGCAGTATTTT
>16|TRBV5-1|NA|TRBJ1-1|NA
CASSLMGQSMNTEAFF
TGCGCCAGCAGCTTAATGGGGCAGAGCATGAACACTGAAGCTTTCTTT
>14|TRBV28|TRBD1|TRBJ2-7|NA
CASGLPGQGDEQYF
TGTGCCAGCGGCCTGCCGGGACAGGGGGACGAGCAGTACTTC
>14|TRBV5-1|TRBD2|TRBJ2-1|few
CASSLDGGRGEQFF
TGCGCCAGCAGCTTGGACGGCGGGAGGGGTGAGCAGTTCTTC
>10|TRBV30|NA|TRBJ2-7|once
CAWTPYEQYF
TGTGCCTGGACCCCTTACGAGCAGTACTTC
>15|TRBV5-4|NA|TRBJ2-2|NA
CASSLGVGSHGELFF
TGTGCCAGCAGCTTGGGGGTCGGGTCCCATGGGGAGCTGTTTTTT
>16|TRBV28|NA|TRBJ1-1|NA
CASSKDSLTRNTEAFF
TGTGCCAGCAGCAAGGACAGCCTCACTAGGAACACTGAAGCTTTCTTT
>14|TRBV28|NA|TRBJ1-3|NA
CASTMGGSGNTIYF
TGTGCCAGCACCATGGGGGGTTCCGGAAACACCATATATTTT
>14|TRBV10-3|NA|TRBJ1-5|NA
CAISELGGNQPQHF
TGTGCCATCAGTGAGCTAGGGGGAAATCAGCCCCAGCATTTT
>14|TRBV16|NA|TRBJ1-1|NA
CASSQSAGNTEAFF
TGTGCCAGCAGCCAATCAGCAGGGAACACTGAAGCTTTCTTT
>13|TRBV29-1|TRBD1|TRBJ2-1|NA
CSVGKTGGGEQFF
TGCAGCGTCGGGAAGACAGGGGGAGGTGAGCAGTTCTTC
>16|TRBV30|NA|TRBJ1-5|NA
CAWSAYGVGGSQPQHF
TGTGCCTGGAGTGCGTACGGGGTCGGGGGAAGTCAGCCCCAGCATTTT
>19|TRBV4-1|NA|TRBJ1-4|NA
CASSQVGSFRGANHEKLFF
TGCGCCAGCAGCCAAGTCGGTAGTTTCAGGGGCGCAAATCATGAAAAACTGTTTTTT
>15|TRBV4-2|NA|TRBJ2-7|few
CASSQGAGYLHEQYF
TGTGCCAGCAGCCAAGGGGCGGGCTACCTCCACGAGCAGTACTTC
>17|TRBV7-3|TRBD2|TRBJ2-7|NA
CASSSTPTSGGTYEQYF
TGTGCCAGCAGCTCCACCCCGACTAGCGGGGGGACCTACGAGCAGTACTTC
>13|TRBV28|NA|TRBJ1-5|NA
CASSLNRDQPQHF
TGTGCCAGCAGTTTGAACAGGGACCAGCCCCAGCATTTT
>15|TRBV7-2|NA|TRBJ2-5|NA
CASSPKPGRARTQYF
TGTGCCAGCAGCCCCAAACCGGGAAGGGCGAGGACCCAGTACTTC
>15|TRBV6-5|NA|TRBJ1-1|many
CATSRDPRINTEAFF
TGTGCCACCAGCCGGGATCCCCGGATAAACACTGAAGCTTTCTTT
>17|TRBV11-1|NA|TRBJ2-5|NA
CASSPPTSFLDQETQYF
TGTGCCAGCAGCCCCCCAACTAGCTTTCTCGATCAAGAGACCCAGTACTTC
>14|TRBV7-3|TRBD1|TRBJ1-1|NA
CASSVDRGNTEAFF
TGTGCCAGCAGCGTTGACAGGGGGAACACTGAAGCTTTCTTT
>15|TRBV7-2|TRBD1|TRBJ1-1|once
CASSSPGTGGFEAFF
TGTGCCAGCAGCTCCCCCGGGACAGGGGGCTTTGAAGCTTTCTTT
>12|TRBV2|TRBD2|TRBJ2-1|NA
CASRRAGDEQFF
TGTGCCAGCAGACGGGCGGGGGATGAGCAGTTCTTC
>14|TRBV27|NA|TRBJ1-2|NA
CASSLSPVNYGYTF
TGTGCCAGCAGCTTGTCCCCAGTGAACTATGGCTACACCTTC
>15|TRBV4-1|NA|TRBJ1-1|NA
CASSPTQGVGTEAFF
TGCGCCAGCAGCCCAACACAGGGCGTAGGCACTGAAGCTTTCTTT
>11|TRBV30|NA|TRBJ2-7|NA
CAWSAQGMQYF
TGTGCCTGGAGTGCACAGGGAATGCAGTACTTC
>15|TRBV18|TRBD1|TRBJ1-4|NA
CASSPNGQGREKLFF
TGTGCCAGCTCACCTAATGGACAGGGCAGGGAAAAACTGTTTTTT
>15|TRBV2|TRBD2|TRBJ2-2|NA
CASTPWTRETGELFF
TGTGCCAGCACCCCCTGGACTAGGGAGACCGGGGAGCTGTTTTTT